This TCR beta chain was identified in a study of CD8+ T cells in alopecia areata (dated by TCRdb to the late 2010s). Background on the whole study: The treated patients, all with moderate-to-severe alopecia areata, were enrolled in an open-label pilot trial of oral tofacitinib given at 5 to 10 mg twice daily. Scalp clonality was compared across normal scalp (n=4), patchy alopecia areata scalp (n=8), and alopecia totalis/universalis scalp (n=8). Biopsies were taken from tofacitinib-treated patients at baseline and at 4 and 24 weeks of treatment, and a later scalp biopsy was taken in several of the tofacitinib-treated patients. Scalp tissue and sorted CD4+ and CD8+ peripheral blood T cells from patchy and totalis/universalis alopecia areata patients and from healthy controls were covered by human TCRbeta sequencing. Amplification of TCRbeta CDR3 regions was done by immunoSEQ multiplex PCR using 35 Vbeta forward primers and 13 Jbeta reverse primers. Patients received tofacitinib for 6 to 18 months and were then followed off drug for 6 months to check for delayed response and recurrence. In treated patients, disease severity was measured using the SALT score, which gives the percentage of scalp surface area affected. The study used high-throughput TCRbeta sequencing to examine T cell clonal expansion in alopecia areata, in both the C3H/HeJ mouse model and human patients. RNA was extracted with the PAXgene miRNA kit for fixed scalp, the miRNeasy kit for PBMCs, and the RNeasy kit for mouse skin. Overall results and qualifications from the work: Higher clonality and more expanded CD8+ clones were observed in lesional scalp than in normal scalp, particularly in alopecia totalis/universalis, a finding suggestive of antigenic drive. Many expanded lesional clones were found to persist in scalp and blood during tofacitinib treatment, and relapse after treatment cessation may be partly explained by this persistence. Because the treated cohort was small and had only one nonresponder, larger studies are needed to examine links between baseline CD8+ expansion and response. Scalp clonality and the number of expanded CD8+ clones among the top 100 scalp clones were significantly decreased by tofacitinib. Unlike mouse skin, which is dominated by gammadelta T cells, normal human skin has resident alphabeta T cells that are also sequenced, and this complicates analysis of the scalp TCR repertoire. Shared TCR sequences between patients were less evident than in mice, which may be partly attributable to HLA diversity in the patient population.

Worth noting for this clone: Its antigen is currently not known. It has no much larger one-base neighbor in the sample; base qualities were not kept.

CDR1 SQVTM and CDR2 ANQGSEA are derived from the germline V gene. V gives up 8 bases and J gives up 2 bases, and the segment between their germline ends measures 6 bases. Measured from the cysteine to the phenylalanine, the CDR3 is 10 residues long. Only CDR3 DNA is held: 30 bases, read in frame from base 1. Libraries were made using the immunoSEQ multiplex PCR assay. For TCR sequencing, RNA was extracted from every sample and reverse transcribed into cDNA to serve as template. First-strand cDNA was synthesized with SuperScript III using a 2:1 mix of oligo-dT and random hexamers. A synthetic immune receptor repertoire was used to assess amplification bias, and residual bias was removed computationally. The original pipeline was this. Raw reads were preprocessed to remove errors, and CDR3 was defined according to IMGT conventions as the region from the conserved cysteine to phenylalanine. Clonality was calculated as 1 minus Shannon entropy normalized by log2 of the number of productive unique TCRs. Whether scalp clones were CD4 or CD8 was inferred by matching scalp TCRbeta sequences against CD4 and CD8 repertoires sorted from blood. TCRdb retrieved this table from immuneACCESS and kept in-frame rearrangements only. Not all clones are present; in checked studies, unresolved V genes account for under half, and no reason is known for the remainder. The DNA was the basis for D and trimming; V, J and clone size are from that table. The sample table lists about 200,000 clones, approximately 38% of them with a count of one. The ten biggest clones cover about 0.48% of the sample.

The intended sense of this specimen's treatment or condition label: oral pan-JAK inhibitor, 5-10 mg twice daily. Lesional scalp punch biopsies and peripheral blood were obtained from alopecia areata patients. PBMCs were isolated by density centrifugation and stained for CD3, CD4 and CD8, and CD4+ and CD8+ T cells were sorted on a FACSAria. This sample comprised CD4+ T cells sorted from blood, obtained around week 30, from a patient treated with tofacitinib. This receptor was obtained from a human donor with alopecia areata. The sequence joins TRBV29-1 to TRBJ1-1, with the D gene not clear enough to name. The CDR3 is CSQLNTEAFF. The DNA sequence is TGCAGCCAATTAAACACTGAAGCTTTCTTT. The reference TRBV29-1 and TRBJ1-1 proteins fill in what lies around the CDR3, so the full variable domain reads SAVISQKPSRDICQRGTSLTIQCQVDSQVTMMFWYRQQPGQSLTLIATANQGSEATYESGFVIDKFPISRPNLTFSTLTVSNMSPEDSSIYLCSQLNTEAFFGQGTRLTVV.